This record looks at one T cell receptor beta chain sequence and its context. Researchers ran the PCR with 60 Vbeta and 13 Jbeta primers. Only in-frame clones appear in the TCRdb table, and some are missing; sequencing was by immunoSEQ multiplex PCR. The sample carries some 180,000 clones, less than 80% recorded once. The sample belongs to a study of cytomegalovirus exposure and HLA in healthy donors. V lost 6 bases to trimming and J lost 2 bases, with 8 bases between them. CDR1 is MNHEY and CDR2 is SVGAGI in the germline V gene. The CDR3 sequence is 13 residues long. This TCR was recovered from a man aged 18 to 29 in good health and CMV-seronegative. The chain couples TRBV6-5 to TRBJ1-5, with a tentative D call TRBD1 (5 bases). Input material: PBMCs. The CDR3 DNA reads as TGTGCCAGCAGCGGGGGGGGCAATCAGCCCCAGCATTTT. Protein: CASSGGGNQPQHF.